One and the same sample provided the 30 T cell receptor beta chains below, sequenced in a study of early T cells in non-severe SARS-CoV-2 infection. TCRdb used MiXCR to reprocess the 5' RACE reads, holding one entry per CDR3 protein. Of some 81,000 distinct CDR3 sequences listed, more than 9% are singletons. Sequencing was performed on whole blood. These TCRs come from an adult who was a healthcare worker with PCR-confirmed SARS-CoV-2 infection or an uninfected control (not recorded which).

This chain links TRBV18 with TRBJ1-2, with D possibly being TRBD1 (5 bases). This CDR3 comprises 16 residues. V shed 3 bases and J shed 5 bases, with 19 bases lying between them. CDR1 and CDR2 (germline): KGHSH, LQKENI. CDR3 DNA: TGTGCCAGCTCACCTTTAAACGGGACCAGGATATATGGCTACACCTTC. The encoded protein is CASSPLNGTRIYGYTF.

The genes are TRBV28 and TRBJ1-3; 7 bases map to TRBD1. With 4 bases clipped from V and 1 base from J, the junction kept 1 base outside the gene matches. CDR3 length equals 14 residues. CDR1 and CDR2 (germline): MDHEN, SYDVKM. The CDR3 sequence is CASSSGGSGNTIYF. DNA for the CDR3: TGTGCCAGCAGTTCAGGGGGGTCTGGAAACACCATATATTTT.

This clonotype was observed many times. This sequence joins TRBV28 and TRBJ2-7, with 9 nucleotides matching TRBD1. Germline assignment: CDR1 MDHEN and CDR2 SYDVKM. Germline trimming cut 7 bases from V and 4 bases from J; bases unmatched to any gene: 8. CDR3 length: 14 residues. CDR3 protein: CASTRRGTGYEQYF. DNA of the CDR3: TGTGCCAGCACTCGCCGAGGGACAGGGTACGAGCAGTACTTC.

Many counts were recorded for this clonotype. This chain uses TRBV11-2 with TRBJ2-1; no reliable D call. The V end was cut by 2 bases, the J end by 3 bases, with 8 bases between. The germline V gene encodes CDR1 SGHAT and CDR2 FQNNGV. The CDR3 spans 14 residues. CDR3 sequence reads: CASSLLIGYNEQFF. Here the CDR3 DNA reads TGTGCCAGCAGCTTACTGATAGGCTACAATGAGCAGTTCTTC.

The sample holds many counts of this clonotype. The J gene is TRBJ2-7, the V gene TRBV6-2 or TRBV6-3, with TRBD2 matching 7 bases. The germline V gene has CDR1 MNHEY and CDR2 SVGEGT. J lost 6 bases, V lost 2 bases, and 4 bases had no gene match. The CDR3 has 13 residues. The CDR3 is CASSYRGSGEQYF. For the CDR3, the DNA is TGTGCCAGCAGTTACCGCGGGAGTGGCGAGCAGTACTTC.

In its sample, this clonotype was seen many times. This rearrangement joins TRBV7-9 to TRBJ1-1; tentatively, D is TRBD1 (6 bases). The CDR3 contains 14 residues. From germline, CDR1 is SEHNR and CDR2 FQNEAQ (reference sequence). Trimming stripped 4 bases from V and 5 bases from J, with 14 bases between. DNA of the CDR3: TGTGCCAGCAGCTCGTCGGGGGCCAGGACTGAAGCTTTCTTT. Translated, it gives CASSSSGARTEAFF.

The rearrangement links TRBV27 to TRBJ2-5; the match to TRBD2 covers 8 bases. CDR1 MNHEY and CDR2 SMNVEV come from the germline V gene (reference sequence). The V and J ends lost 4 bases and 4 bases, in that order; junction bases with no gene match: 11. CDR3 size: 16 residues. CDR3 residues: CASSSPGGPERETQYF. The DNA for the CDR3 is TGTGCCAGCAGTTCACCGGGGGGGCCGGAGCGAGAGACCCAGTACTTC.

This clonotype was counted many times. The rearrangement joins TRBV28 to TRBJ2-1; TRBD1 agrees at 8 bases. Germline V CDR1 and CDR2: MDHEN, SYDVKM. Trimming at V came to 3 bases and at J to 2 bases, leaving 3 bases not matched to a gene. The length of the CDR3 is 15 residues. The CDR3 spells CASSFTGGTYNEQFF. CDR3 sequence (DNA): TGTGCCAGCAGTTTCACAGGGGGGACCTACAATGAGCAGTTCTTC. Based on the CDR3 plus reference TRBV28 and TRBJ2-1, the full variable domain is DVKVTQSSRYLVKRTGEKVFLECVQDMDHENMFWYRQDPGLGLRLIYFSYDVKMKEKGDIPEGYSVSREKKERFSLILESASTNQTSMYLCASSFTGGTYNEQFFGPGTRLTVL.

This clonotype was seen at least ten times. Here the CDR3 reads CASSLDRNTGELFF. Here the CDR3 DNA reads TGTGCCAGCAGCTTAGACAGGAACACCGGGGAGCTGTTTTTT. This chain joins TRBV7-3 and TRBJ2-2, with D possibly matching TRBD1 (5 bases). Germline loops: CDR1 SGHTA, CDR2 FQGTGA. Trimming removed 2 bases at V and 1 base at J, with 5 bases between. The CDR3 totals 14 residues.

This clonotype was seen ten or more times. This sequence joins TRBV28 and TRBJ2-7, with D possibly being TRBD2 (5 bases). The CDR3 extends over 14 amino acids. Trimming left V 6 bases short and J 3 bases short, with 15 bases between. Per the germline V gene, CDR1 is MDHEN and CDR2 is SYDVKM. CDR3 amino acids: CASRRPGGNYEQYF. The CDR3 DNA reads TGTGCCAGCAGACGGCCCGGAGGAAACTACGAGCAGTACTTC. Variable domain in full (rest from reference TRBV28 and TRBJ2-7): DVKVTQSSRYLVKRTGEKVFLECVQDMDHENMFWYRQDPGLGLRLIYFSYDVKMKEKGDIPEGYSVSREKKERFSLILESASTNQTSMYLCASRRPGGNYEQYFGPGTRLTVT.

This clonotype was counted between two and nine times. CDR3 DNA: TGTGCCAGCAGGGACAGGGGTCAGAACGGGGAGCTGTTTTTT. Amino acids: CASRDRGQNGELFF. The chain links TRBV6-1 to TRBJ2-2; 9 bases map to TRBD1. Germline trimming cut 6 bases from V and 7 bases from J; bases unmatched to any gene: 6. This CDR3 has 14 amino acids. Germline V lookup: CDR1 MNHNS, CDR2 SASEGT.

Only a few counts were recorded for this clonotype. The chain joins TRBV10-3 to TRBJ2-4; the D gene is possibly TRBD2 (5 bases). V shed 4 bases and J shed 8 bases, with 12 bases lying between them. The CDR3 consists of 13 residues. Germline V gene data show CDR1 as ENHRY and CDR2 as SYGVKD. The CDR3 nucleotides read TGTGCCATCAGTGCTAATACTAGGGACATTCAGTACTTC. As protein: CAISANTRDIQYF.

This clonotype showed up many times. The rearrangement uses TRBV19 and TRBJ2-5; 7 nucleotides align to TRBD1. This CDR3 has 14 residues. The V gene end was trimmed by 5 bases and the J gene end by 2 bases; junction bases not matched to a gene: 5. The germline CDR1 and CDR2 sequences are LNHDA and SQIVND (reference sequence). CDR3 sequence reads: CASSSGTVQETQYF. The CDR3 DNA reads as TGTGCCAGTAGTTCAGGGACAGTGCAAGAGACCCAGTACTTC.

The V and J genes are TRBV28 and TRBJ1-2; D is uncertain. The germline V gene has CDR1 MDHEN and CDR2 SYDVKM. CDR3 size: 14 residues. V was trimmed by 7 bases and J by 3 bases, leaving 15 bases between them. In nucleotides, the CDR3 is TGTGCCAGCACCCGACTGATGCATTACTATGGCTACACCTTC. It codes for CASTRLMHYYGYTF.

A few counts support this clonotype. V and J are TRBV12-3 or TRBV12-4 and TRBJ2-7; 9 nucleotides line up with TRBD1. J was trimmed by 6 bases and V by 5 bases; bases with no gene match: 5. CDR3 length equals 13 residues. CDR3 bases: TGTGCCAGCAGTCTAGACAGGGGGAGCGAGCAGTACTTC. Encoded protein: CASSLDRGSEQYF.

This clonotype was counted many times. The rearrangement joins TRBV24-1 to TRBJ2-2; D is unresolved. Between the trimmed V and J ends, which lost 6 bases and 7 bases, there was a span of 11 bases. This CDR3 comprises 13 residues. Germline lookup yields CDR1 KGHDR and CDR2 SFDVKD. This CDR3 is CATSNGPGGELFF. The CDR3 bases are TGTGCCACCAGTAATGGACCCGGCGGGGAGCTGTTTTTT.

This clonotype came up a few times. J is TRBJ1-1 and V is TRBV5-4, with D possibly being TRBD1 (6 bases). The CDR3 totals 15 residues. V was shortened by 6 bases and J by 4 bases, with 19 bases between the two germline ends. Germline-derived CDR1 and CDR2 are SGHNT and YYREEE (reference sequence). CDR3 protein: CASTRSGAGGTEAFF. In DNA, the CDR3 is TGTGCCAGCACTCGGTCAGGGGCGGGAGGCACTGAAGCTTTCTTT.

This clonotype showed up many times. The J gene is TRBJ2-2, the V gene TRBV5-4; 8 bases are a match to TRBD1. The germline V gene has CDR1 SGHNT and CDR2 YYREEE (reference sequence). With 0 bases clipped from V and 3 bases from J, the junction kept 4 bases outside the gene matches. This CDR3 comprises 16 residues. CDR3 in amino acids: CASSLAPTGDTGELFF. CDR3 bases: TGTGCCAGCAGCTTGGCCCCGACAGGGGACACCGGGGAGCTGTTTTTT.

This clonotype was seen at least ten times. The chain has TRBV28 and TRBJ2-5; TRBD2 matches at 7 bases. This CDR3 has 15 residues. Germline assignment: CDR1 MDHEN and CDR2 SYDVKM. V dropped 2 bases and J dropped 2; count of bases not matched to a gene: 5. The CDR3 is CASSLAGERQETQYF. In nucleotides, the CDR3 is TGTGCCAGCAGTTTAGCGGGAGAGCGACAAGAGACCCAGTACTTC.

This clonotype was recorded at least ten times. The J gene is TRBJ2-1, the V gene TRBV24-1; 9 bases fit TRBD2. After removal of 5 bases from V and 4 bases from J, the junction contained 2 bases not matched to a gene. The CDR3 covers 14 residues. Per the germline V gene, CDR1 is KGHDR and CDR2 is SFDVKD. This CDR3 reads CATSGLAAYNEQFF. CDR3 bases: TGTGCCACCAGTGGACTAGCGGCGTACAATGAGCAGTTCTTC.

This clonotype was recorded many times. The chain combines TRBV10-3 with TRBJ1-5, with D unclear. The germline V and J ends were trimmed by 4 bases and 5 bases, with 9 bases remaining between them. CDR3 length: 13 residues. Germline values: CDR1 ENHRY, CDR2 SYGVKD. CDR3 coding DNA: TGTGCCATCAGTGCCCATTGGGATCAGCCCCAGCATTTT. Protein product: CAISAHWDQPQHF.

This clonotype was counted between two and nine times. The CDR3 bases are TGTGCCAGCAGCTTAGGCCCGGGAGATACGCAGTATTTT. Its translation is CASSLGPGDTQYF. V gene TRBV7-3 combines with J gene TRBJ2-3; D is unclear. CDR1 is SGHTA, CDR2 FQGTGA, per germline. The V end lost 2 bases, the J end lost 5 bases, and 8 bases lay between the germline ends. CDR3 size: 13 residues.

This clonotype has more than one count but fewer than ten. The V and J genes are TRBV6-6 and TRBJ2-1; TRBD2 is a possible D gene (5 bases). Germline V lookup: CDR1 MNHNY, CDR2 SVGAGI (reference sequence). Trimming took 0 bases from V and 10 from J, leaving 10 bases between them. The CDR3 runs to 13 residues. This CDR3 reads CASSYSIGGEQFF. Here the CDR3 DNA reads TGTGCCAGCAGTTACTCGATAGGAGGAGAGCAGTTCTTC.

The CDR3 nucleotides read TGTGCCAGCAGTATAACTATGAAGCTAAAGGATTATGGCTACACCTTC. This sequence encodes CASSITMKLKDYGYTF. The gene calls are TRBV27 and TRBJ1-2; D unclear. V gave up 5 bases and J gave up 5 bases, with 21 bases separating them. Germline V gene lookup returns CDR1 MNHEY and CDR2 SMNVEV (reference sequence). The CDR3 contains 16 residues.

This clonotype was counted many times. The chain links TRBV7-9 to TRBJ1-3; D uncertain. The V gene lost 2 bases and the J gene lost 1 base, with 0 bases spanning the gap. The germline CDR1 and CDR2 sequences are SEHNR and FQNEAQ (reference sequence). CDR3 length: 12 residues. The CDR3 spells CASSLSGNTIYF. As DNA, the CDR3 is TGTGCCAGCAGCTTATCTGGAAACACCATATATTTT.

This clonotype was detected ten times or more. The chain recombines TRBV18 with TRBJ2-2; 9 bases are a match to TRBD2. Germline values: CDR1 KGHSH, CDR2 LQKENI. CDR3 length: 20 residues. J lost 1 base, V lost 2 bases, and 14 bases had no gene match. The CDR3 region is CASSPLVAGVMRKNTGELFF. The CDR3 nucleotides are TGTGCCAGCTCACCATTGGTAGCGGGAGTTATGCGGAAGAACACCGGGGAGCTGTTTTTT.

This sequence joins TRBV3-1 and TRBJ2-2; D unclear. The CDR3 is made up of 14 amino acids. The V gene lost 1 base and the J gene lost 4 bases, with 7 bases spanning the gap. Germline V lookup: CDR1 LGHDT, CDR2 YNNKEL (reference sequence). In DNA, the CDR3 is TGTGCCAGCAGCCAAGGGGCAGCCACCGGGGAGCTGTTTTTT. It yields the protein CASSQGAATGELFF.

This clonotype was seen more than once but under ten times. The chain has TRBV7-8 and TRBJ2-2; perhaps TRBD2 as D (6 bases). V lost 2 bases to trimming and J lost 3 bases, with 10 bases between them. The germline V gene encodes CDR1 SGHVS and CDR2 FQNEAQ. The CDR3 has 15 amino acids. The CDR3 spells CASSLRAGYTGELFF. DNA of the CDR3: TGTGCCAGCAGCTTAAGAGCGGGTTACACCGGGGAGCTGTTTTTT.

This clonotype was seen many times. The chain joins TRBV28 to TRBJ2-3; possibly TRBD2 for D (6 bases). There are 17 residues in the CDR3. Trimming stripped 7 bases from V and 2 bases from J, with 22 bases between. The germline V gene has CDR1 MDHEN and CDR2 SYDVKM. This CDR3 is CASNLKSGTGYTDTQYF. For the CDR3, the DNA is TGTGCCAGCAACCTCAAATCCGGGACTGGGTACACAGATACGCAGTATTTT.

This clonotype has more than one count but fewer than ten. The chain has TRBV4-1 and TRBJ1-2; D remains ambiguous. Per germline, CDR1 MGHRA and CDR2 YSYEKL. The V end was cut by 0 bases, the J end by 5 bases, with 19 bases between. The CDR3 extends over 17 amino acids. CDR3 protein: CASSQDVKAAQGYGYTF. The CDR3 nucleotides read TGCGCCAGCAGCCAAGATGTTAAGGCCGCCCAAGGGTATGGCTACACCTTC.